This TCR beta chain was sequenced for a study of T cells in Graves' hyperthyroidism and ophthalmopathy. Findings of the study overall: It was a median roughly 6.5 months before onset that the model predicted ophthalmopathy.

From RNA transcripts, TCR beta CDR3 regions were amplified. The primer set for the first-round RT-PCR of the TCR CDR3 was HTBI. MiXCR, run by TCRdb on the multiplex PCR reads, gives a single entry per CDR3 protein. The sample has some 320,000 distinct CDR3 sequences; roughly an eighth are singletons. On this clonotype: Its specificity is unknown.

It was 8 to 10 ml of fresh peripheral blood that supplied the PBMCs. V lost 2 bases and J 4 bases, leaving 12 bases between the germline ends. There are 13 residues in the CDR3. From germline, CDR1 is DFQATT and CDR2 SNEGSKA (reference sequence). This TCR derives from a woman in her thirties or forties with Graves' ophthalmopathy. Material for sequencing was blood. The V gene is TRBV20-1, the J gene TRBJ2-7; D remains unclear. The CDR3 protein is CSARPQYGYEQYF. The CDR3 DNA is TGCAGTGCTAGACCTCAATACGGGTACGAGCAGTACTTC.